These 26 T cell receptor beta chains were all obtained from the same sample, sequenced in a study of cytomegalovirus exposure and HLA in healthy donors. PCR involved 60 Vbeta and 13 Jbeta primers. TCRdb's table, derived via immunoSEQ multiplex PCR, lists solely in-frame clones and lacks some. This table holds more than 100,000 clones, under 85% found once. The material sequenced was PBMCs. The receptors come from a woman in her fifties or sixties in good health and CMV-seropositive.

This clone showed up just a few times. The gene calls are TRBV4-1 and TRBJ2-1, with 8 bases identical to TRBD2. The V gene end was trimmed by 1 base and the J gene end by 4 bases; junction bases not matched to a gene: 0. Germline CDR1 and CDR2: MGHRA and YSYEKL. The CDR3 extends over 14 amino acids. The DNA of the CDR3 is TGCGCCAGCAGCCAAGGCGGGGGGTACAATGAGCAGTTCTTC. Its protein product is CASSQGGGYNEQFF.

V gene TRBV29-1 combines with J gene TRBJ1-4; D perhaps matches TRBD1 (5 bases). From germline, CDR1 is SQVTM and CDR2 ANQGSEA. CDR3 length: 9 amino acids. Trimming shortened V by 7 bases and J by 8 bases, and 5 bases separated the two germline ends. CDR3 in DNA: TGCAGCGAGGGGGAAAAACTGTTTTTT. It yields the protein CSEGEKLFF. Variable domain in full (rest from reference TRBV29-1 and TRBJ1-4): SAVISQKPSRDICQRGTSLTIQCQVDSQVTMMFWYRQQPGQSLTLIATANQGSEATYESGFVIDKFPISRPNLTFSTLTVSNMSPEDSSIYLCSEGEKLFFGSGTQLSVL.

V and J are TRBV14 and TRBJ2-4; D call uncertain. The CDR3 extends over 14 amino acids. The germline V and J ends were trimmed by 4 bases and 0 bases, with 7 bases remaining between them. The V gene's germline CDR1 is SGHDN and CDR2 FVKESK. Written as DNA, the CDR3 is TGTGCCAGCAGCCCGACATCAGCCAAAAACATTCAGTACTTC. This codes for CASSPTSAKNIQYF. Filled out from reference TRBV14 and TRBJ2-4, the complete variable domain reads EAGVTQFPSHSVIEKGQTVTLRCDPISGHDNLYWYRRVMGKEIKFLLHFVKESKQDESGMPNNRFLAERTGGTYSTLKVQPAELEDSGVYFCASSPTSAKNIQYFGAGTRLSVL.

The chain couples TRBV11-2 to TRBJ1-6, with D perhaps matching TRBD1 (5 bases). V was shortened by 1 base and J by 10 bases, with 14 bases between the two germline ends. The CDR3 runs 15 residues. Per germline, CDR1 SGHAT and CDR2 FQNNGV. The CDR3 loop is CASSLGAGGGSPLHF. DNA for the CDR3: TGTGCCAGCAGCTTAGGGGCTGGGGGAGGGTCACCCCTCCACTTT.

The chain recombines TRBV5-6 with TRBJ2-1; no firm D call. Trimming took off 5 bases at V and 7 bases at J, with 10 bases between the two ends. The CDR3 has 12 residues. The V gene's germline CDR1 is SGHDT and CDR2 YYEEEE. The CDR3 here is CASRRPNNEQFF. CDR3 DNA sequence: TGTGCCAGCAGGCGGCCTAATAATGAGCAGTTCTTC.

This chain joins TRBV14 and TRBJ2-7, with 8 bases identical to TRBD1. The germline gives CDR1 SGHDN, CDR2 FVKESK. The CDR3 sequence is 14 residues long. V gave up 7 bases and J gave up 6 bases; unmatched junction bases: 11. CDR3 sequence reads: CASTSGQDYREQYF. CDR3 DNA: TGTGCCAGCACCTCGGGACAGGACTACCGCGAGCAGTACTTC.

The chain couples TRBV5-5 to TRBJ1-1; 8 bases line up with TRBD1. The germline V gene has CDR1 SGHKS and CDR2 YYEKEE (reference sequence). The CDR3 length is 14 residues. V dropped 2 bases and J dropped 5; count of bases not matched to a gene: 5. CDR3 sequence: CASSFDRGGTEAFF. The CDR3 DNA is TGTGCCAGCAGCTTCGACAGGGGAGGGACTGAAGCTTTCTTT.

The chain couples TRBV27 to TRBJ1-6, with TRBD1 matching 7 bases. This CDR3 comprises 15 residues. CDR1 MNHEY and CDR2 SMNVEV come from the germline V gene (reference sequence). The ends lost 6 bases at V and 7 bases at J; junction bases unmatched: 9. The CDR3 is CASSLTGVQNSPLHF. CDR3 nucleotide sequence: TGTGCCAGCAGCCTCACAGGGGTGCAGAATTCACCCCTCCACTTT.

The chain links TRBV10-3 to TRBJ2-6; D is possibly TRBD1 (6 bases). The CDR3 has 18 residues. The V gene lost 6 bases and the J gene lost 1 base, with 19 bases spanning the gap. CDR1 and CDR2 from the germline V gene are ENHRY and SYGVKD. CDR3 coding DNA: TGTGCCATCAGCTCACAGGGTGGATCCCAATCTGGGGCCAACGTCCTGACTTTC. Translation gives CAISSQGGSQSGANVLTF.

The chain has TRBV5-1 and TRBJ2-5; 7 nucleotides match TRBD2. Germline loops: CDR1 SGHRS, CDR2 YFSETQ. V lost 1 base to trimming and J lost 4 bases; unmatched junction nucleotides: 4. CDR3 length equals 14 residues. CDR3 DNA sequence: TGCGCCAGCAGCTTGACGGGGGAGGGAGAGACCCAGTACTTC. Translated, it gives CASSLTGEGETQYF.

The chain couples TRBV19 to TRBJ1-3; the D gene is possibly TRBD1 (5 bases). This CDR3 is 14 amino acids long. CDR1 and CDR2 (germline): LNHDA, SQIVND (reference sequence). Trimming removed 8 bases from V and 1 base from J, with 12 bases in between. The CDR3 region has the DNA TGTGCCAGTTCTTCAGGGATTTCTGGAAACACCATATATTTT. Amino acid sequence: CASSSGISGNTIYF. Based on the CDR3 plus reference TRBV19 and TRBJ1-3, the full variable domain is DGGITQSPKYLFRKEGQNVTLSCEQNLNHDAMYWYRQDPGQGLRLIYYSQIVNDFQKGDIAEGYSVSREKKESFPLTVTSAQKNPTAFYLCASSSGISGNTIYFGEGSWLTVV.

V and J are TRBV4-2 and TRBJ2-1; 11 bases are shared with TRBD2. This CDR3 has 16 residues. From germline, CDR1 is LGHNA and CDR2 YNFKEQ. The J segment lost 3 bases and the V segment lost 4 bases, leaving 5 bases of the junction unmatched. CDR3 residues: CASSPAGTSGYNEQFF. CDR3 DNA sequence: TGTGCCAGCAGCCCCGCCGGGACTAGCGGCTACAATGAGCAGTTCTTC.

The chain uses TRBV13 and TRBJ2-1; D may be TRBD1 (6 bases). The CDR3 covers 15 residues. Germline loops: CDR1 PRHDT, CDR2 FYEKMQ (reference sequence). Trimming removed 5 bases from V and 1 base from J, with 12 bases in between. CDR3 region: CASSLRTDSYNEQFF. The CDR3 bases are TGTGCCAGCAGCCTCCGGACAGATTCCTACAATGAGCAGTTCTTC.

This clone has just one count. The chain joins TRBV11-2 to TRBJ2-3; tentative D call: TRBD2 (5 bases). CDR1 is SGHAT, CDR2 FQNNGV, per germline. V lost 5 bases and J 11 bases, leaving 20 bases between the germline ends. The CDR3 consists of 14 residues. CDR3 loop: CASSTSLEVGVQYF. The CDR3 DNA follows: TGTGCCAGCAGCACAAGCCTGGAGGTAGGCGTGCAGTATTTT.

The rearrangement links TRBV5-1 to TRBJ2-1; 10 bases align to TRBD2. V gave up 4 bases and J gave up 0 bases; unmatched junction bases: 16. Per germline, CDR1 SGHRS and CDR2 YFSETQ. The CDR3 has 20 amino acids. CDR3 sequence reads: CASSQRWASGGRSSYNEQFF. The CDR3 DNA reads as TGCGCCAGCAGCCAGAGGTGGGCTAGCGGGGGCCGCAGCTCCTACAATGAGCAGTTCTTC.

The V gene is TRBV6-1, the J gene TRBJ2-3; 12 bases align to TRBD2. CDR3 length equals 15 residues. V shed 10 bases, J shed 1 base, and the junction held 6 bases outside the gene matches. Germline V lookup: CDR1 MNHNS, CDR2 SASEGT. CDR3 residues: CATTRTSGGTDTQYF. The CDR3 bases are TGTGCCACCACCAGGACTAGCGGGGGCACAGATACGCAGTATTTT.

This clone was seen more than once but under ten times. The V call is TRBV10-2, the J call TRBJ1-1, with D perhaps TRBD1 (6 bases). The CDR3 loop spans 13 amino acids. Trimming shortened V by 6 bases and J by 5 bases, and 13 bases separated the two germline ends. CDR1 is WSHSY and CDR2 is SAAADI in the germline V gene. The CDR3 here is CASSLRGGTEAFF. Here the CDR3 DNA reads TGCGCCAGCAGCCTTAGAGGGGGTACTGAAGCTTTCTTT.

The chain links TRBV7-9 to TRBJ2-7; no clear D. The CDR3 sequence is 12 residues long. The germline V and J ends were trimmed by 1 base and 6 bases, with 7 bases remaining between them. CDR1 and CDR2 from the germline V gene are SEHNR and FQNEAQ (reference sequence). CDR3 protein: CASSLEHSEQYF. In DNA, the CDR3 is TGTGCCAGCAGCTTAGAGCACAGCGAGCAGTACTTC.

CDR3 sequence reads: CASSLAAAADTQYF. As DNA, the CDR3 is TGTGCCAGCAGCTTAGCGGCGGCAGCAGATACGCAGTATTTT. V gene TRBV11-3 combines with J gene TRBJ2-3; no clear D gene. The V end was cut by 1 base, the J end by 4 bases, with 9 bases between. CDR1 SGHNT and CDR2 YENEEA come from the germline V gene. This CDR3 is 14 amino acids long.

V is TRBV4-1 and J is TRBJ1-4, with 9 bases identical to TRBD1. This CDR3 is built from 16 residues. V lost 0 bases to trimming and J lost 6 bases; unmatched junction nucleotides: 5. CDR1 and CDR2 (germline): MGHRA, YSYEKL. The CDR3 coding sequence is TGCGCCAGCAGCCAAGATCGGGACAGGGTGGATGAAAAACTGTTTTTT. Its protein product is CASSQDRDRVDEKLFF.

The J gene is TRBJ2-7, the V gene TRBV7-2; D is unclear. With 5 bases removed from V and 2 bases from J, the gap between germline ends came to 7 bases. Germline assignment: CDR1 SGHTA and CDR2 FQGNSA. The CDR3 loop spans 12 amino acids. Written as DNA, the CDR3 is TGTGCCAGCAGCCCCTCTCCCTACGAGCAGTACTTC. Amino acids: CASSPSPYEQYF.

CDR3 in DNA: TGTGCCAGCAGCTTGGATGAGGGAGGCTACACCTTC. Translating it yields CASSLDEGGYTF. The chain uses TRBV5-5 and TRBJ1-2; no clear D. Deletions cut 0 bases from V and 8 bases from J, with 8 bases between. The CDR3 contains 12 residues. Germline lookup yields CDR1 SGHKS and CDR2 YYEKEE (reference sequence).

This clone was recorded a few times. This chain links TRBV13 with TRBJ2-1; 12 positions agree with TRBD2. Per the germline V gene, CDR1 is PRHDT and CDR2 is FYEKMQ (reference sequence). Trimming took 6 bases from V and 7 from J; bases not matched to a gene: 7. The CDR3 runs 15 residues. CDR3 in DNA: TGTGCCAGCAGATCTAGCGGGGGGGCGAGAAATGAGCAGTTCTTC. It codes for CASRSSGGARNEQFF.

This sequence joins TRBV5-8 and TRBJ2-7; no firm D call. Trimming shortened V by 4 bases and J by 5 bases, and 16 bases separated the two germline ends. The CDR3 is made up of 14 amino acids. CDR1 is SGHTS and CDR2 is YDEGEE in the germline V gene. CDR3 sequence reads: CASSPRPGNDEQYF. Written as DNA, the CDR3 is TGTGCCAGCAGCCCCCGTCCAGGCAACGACGAGCAGTACTTC. The variable domain in full, completed from reference TRBV5-8 and TRBJ2-7, reads EAGVTQSPTHLIKTRGQQATLRCSPISGHTSVYWYQQALGLGLQFLLWYDEGEERNRGNFPPRFSGRQFPNYSSELNVNALELEDSALYLCASSPRPGNDEQYFGPGTRLTVT.

Only one count was recorded for this clone. The gene calls are TRBV5-5 and TRBJ2-3; D is perhaps TRBD2 (5 bases). CDR1 SGHKS and CDR2 YYEKEE come from the germline V gene (reference sequence). V was cut by 4 bases and J by 1 base, with 10 bases left in between. This CDR3 has 14 amino acids. CDR3 sequence reads: CASSHDGGTDTQYF. CDR3 sequence (DNA): TGTGCCAGCAGCCATGACGGGGGCACAGATACGCAGTATTTT. The full variable domain, rest sourced from reference TRBV5-5 and TRBJ2-3, is DAGVTQSPTHLIKTRGQQVTLRCSPISGHKSVSWYQQVLGQGPQFIFQYYEKEERGRGNFPDRFSARQFPNYSSELNVNALLLGDSALYLCASSHDGGTDTQYFGPGTRLTVL.

The table lists this clone with a count of one. J is TRBJ1-2 and V is TRBV6-5; weak D call: TRBD1 (6 bases). Germline V lookup: CDR1 MNHEY, CDR2 SVGAGI. The CDR3 has 14 amino acids. The germline V and J ends were trimmed by 4 bases and 2 bases, with 11 bases remaining between them. The CDR3 region is CASSWPRGNYGYTF. In nucleotides, the CDR3 is TGTGCCAGCAGTTGGCCGAGGGGGAACTATGGCTACACCTTC.